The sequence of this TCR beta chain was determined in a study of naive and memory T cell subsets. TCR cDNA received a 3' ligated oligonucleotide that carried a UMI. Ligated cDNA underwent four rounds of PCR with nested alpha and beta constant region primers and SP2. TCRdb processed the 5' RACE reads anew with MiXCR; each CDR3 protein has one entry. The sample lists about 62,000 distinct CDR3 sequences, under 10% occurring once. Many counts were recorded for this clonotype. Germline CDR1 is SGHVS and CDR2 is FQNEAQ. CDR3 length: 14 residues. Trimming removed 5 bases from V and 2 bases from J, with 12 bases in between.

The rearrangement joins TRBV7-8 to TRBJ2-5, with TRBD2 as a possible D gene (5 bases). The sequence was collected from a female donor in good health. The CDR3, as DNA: TGTGCCAGCAGCCCCGCGGAGCGGCAAGAGACCCAGTACTTC. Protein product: CASSPAERQETQYF.